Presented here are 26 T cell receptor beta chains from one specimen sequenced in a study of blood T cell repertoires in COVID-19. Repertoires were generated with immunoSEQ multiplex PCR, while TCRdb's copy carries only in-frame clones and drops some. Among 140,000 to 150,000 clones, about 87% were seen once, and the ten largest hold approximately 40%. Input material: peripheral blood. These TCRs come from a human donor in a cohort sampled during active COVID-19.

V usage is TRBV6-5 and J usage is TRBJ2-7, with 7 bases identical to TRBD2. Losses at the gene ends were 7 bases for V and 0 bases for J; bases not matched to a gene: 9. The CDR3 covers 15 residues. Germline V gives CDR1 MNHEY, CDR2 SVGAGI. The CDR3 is CASTSSGLNSYEQYV. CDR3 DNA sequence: TGTGCCAGCACCTCTAGCGGACTTAACTCCTACGAGCAGTACGTC.

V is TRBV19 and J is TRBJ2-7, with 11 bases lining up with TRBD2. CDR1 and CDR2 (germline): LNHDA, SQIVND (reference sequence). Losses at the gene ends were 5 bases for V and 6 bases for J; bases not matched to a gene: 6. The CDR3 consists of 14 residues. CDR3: CASSATSGSTEQYV. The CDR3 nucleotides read TGTGCCAGTAGTGCTACTAGCGGGAGTACCGAGCAGTACGTC.

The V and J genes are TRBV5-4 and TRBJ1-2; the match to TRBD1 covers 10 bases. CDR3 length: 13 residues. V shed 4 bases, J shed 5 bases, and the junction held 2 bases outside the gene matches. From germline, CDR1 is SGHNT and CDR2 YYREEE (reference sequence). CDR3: CASSVGQGYGYTF. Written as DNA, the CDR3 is TGTGCCAGCAGCGTGGGACAGGGGTATGGCTACACCTTC.

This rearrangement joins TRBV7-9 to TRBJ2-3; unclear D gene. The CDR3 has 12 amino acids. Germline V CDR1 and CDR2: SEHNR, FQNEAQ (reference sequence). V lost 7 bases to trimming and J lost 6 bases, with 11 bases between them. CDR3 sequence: CASTPRGDTQYF. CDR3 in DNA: TGTGCCAGCACCCCCCGTGGCGATACGCAGTATTTT.

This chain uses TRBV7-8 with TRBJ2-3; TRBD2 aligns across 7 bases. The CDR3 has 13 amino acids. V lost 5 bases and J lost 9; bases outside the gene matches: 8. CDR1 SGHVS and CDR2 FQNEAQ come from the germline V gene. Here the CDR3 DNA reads TGTGCCAGCAGCACGACCACCGGGGGGACGCAGTATTTT. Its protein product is CASSTTTGGTQYF.

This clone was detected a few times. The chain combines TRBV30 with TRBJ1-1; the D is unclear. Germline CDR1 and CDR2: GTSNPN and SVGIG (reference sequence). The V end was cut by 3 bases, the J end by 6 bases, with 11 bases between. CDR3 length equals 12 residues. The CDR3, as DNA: TGTGCCTGGAGCGCTAATACCCCTGAAGCTTTCTTT. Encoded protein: CAWSANTPEAFF.

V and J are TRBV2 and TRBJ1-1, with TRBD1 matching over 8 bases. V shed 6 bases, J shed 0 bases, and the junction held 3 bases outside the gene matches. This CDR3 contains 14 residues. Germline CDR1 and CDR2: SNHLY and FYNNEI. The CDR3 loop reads CASRLGQVNTEAFF. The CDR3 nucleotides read TGTGCCAGCAGATTGGGACAGGTGAACACTGAAGCTTTCTTT.

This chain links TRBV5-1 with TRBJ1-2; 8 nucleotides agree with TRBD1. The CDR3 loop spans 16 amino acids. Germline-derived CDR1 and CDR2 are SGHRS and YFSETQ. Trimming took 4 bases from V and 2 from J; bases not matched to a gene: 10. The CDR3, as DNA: TGCGCCAGCAGCCTGGAACAGGGGGAAGAAAACTATGGCTACACCTTC. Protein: CASSLEQGEENYGYTF.

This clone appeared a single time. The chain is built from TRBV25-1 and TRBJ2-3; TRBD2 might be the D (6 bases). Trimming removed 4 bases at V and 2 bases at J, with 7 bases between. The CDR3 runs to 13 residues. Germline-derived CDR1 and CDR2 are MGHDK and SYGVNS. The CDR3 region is CASSVLATDTQYF. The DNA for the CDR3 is TGTGCCAGCAGTGTACTAGCCACAGATACGCAGTATTTT.

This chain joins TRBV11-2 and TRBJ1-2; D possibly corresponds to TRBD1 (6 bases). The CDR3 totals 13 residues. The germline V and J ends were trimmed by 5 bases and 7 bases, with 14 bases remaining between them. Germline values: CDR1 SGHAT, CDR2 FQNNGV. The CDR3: CASSTGQTSGYTF. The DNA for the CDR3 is TGTGCCAGCAGCACCGGACAGACGTCTGGCTACACCTTC.

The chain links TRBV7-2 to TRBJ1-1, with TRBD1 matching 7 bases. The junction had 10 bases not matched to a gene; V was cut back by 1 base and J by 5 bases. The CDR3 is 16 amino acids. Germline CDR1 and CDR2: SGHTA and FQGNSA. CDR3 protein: CASSLVAAGGKTEAFF. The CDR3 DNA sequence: TGTGCCAGCAGCTTAGTAGCTGCAGGGGGAAAAACTGAAGCTTTCTTT.

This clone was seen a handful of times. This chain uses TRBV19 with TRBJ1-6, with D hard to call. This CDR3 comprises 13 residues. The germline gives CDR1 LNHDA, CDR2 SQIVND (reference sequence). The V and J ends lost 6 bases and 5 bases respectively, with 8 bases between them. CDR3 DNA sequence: TGTGCCAGTAGGGTGGCTGATAATTCACCCCTCCACTTT. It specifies CASRVADNSPLHF.

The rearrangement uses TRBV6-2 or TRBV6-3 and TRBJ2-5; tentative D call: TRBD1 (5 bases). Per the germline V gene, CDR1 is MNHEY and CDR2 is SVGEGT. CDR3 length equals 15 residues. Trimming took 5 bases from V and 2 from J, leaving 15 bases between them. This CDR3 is CASSDRPGRQETQYF. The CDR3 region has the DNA TGTGCCAGCAGTGACAGACCGGGCCGACAAGAGACCCAGTACTTC.

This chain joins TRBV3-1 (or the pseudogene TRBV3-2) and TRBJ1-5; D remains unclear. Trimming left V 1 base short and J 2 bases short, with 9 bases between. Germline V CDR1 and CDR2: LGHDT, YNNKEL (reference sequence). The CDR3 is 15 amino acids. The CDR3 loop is CASSQGGYRNQPQHF. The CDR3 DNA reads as TGTGCCAGCAGCCAAGGAGGTTATCGCAATCAGCCCCAGCATTTT.

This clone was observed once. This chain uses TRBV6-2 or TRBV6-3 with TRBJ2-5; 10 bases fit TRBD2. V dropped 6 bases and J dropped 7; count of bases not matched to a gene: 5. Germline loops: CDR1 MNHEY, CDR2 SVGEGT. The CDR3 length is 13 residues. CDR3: CASSHRLAGTQYF. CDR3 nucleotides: TGTGCCAGCAGCCACAGACTAGCGGGGACCCAGTACTTC.

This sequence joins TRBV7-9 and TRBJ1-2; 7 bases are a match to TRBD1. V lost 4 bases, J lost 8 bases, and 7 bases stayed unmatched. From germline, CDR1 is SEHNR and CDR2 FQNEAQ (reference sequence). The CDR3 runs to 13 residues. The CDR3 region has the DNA TGTGCCAGCAGCTCGACAGGGTTGTTGGGCTACACCTTC. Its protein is CASSSTGLLGYTF.

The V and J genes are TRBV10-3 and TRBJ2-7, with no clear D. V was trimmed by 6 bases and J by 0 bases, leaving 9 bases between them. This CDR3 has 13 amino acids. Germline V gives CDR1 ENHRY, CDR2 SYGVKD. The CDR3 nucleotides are TGTGCCATCAGAAGCATTAGCTCCTACGAGCAGTACGTC. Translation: CAIRSISSYEQYV.

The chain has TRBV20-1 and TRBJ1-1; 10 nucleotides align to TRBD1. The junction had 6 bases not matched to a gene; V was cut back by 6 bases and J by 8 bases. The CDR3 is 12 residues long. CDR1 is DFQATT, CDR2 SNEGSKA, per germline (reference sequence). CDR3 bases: TGCAGTGCCAGTGGGACAGGGGTCGAAGCTTTCTTT. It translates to CSASGTGVEAFF.

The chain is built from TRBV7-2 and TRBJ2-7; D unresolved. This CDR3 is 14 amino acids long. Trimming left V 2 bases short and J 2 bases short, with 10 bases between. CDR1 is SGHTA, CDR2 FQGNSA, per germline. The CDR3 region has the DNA TGTGCCAGCAGCTTAAACCGGGTTACCTACGAGCAGTACTTC. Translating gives CASSLNRVTYEQYF. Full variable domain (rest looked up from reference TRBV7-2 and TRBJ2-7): GAGVSQSPSNKVTEKGKDVELRCDPISGHTALYWYRQSLGQGLEFLIYFQGNSAPDKSGLPSDRFSAERTGGSVSTLTIQRTQQEDSAVYLCASSLNRVTYEQYFGPGTRLTVT.

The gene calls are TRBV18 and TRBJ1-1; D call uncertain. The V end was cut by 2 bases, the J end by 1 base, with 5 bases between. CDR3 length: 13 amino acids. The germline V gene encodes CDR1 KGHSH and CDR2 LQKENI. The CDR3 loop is CASSPTQNTEAFF. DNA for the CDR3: TGTGCCAGCTCACCAACTCAGAACACTGAAGCTTTCTTT. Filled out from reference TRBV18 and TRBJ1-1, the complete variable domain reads NAGVMQNPRHLVRRRGQEARLRCSPMKGHSHVYWYRQLPEEGLKFMVYLQKENIIDESGMPKERFSAEFPKEGPSILRIQQVVRGDSAAYFCASSPTQNTEAFFGQGTRLTVV.

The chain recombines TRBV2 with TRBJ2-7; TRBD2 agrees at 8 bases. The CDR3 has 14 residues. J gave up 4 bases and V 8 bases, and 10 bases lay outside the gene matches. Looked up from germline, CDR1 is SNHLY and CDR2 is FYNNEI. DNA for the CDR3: TGTGCCAGCGGTTTGCGGGGGGCAACGTACGAGCAGTACTTC. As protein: CASGLRGATYEQYF.

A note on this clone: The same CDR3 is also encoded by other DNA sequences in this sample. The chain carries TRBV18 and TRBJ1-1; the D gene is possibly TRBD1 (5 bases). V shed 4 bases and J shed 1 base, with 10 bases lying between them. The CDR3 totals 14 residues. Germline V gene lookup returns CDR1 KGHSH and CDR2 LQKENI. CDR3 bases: TGTGCCAGCTCACGGACGGGGGAGAACACTGAAGCTTTCTTT. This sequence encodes CASSRTGENTEAFF.

The CDR3 region is CASSLASGRSNEQFF. As DNA, the CDR3 is TGTGCCAGCAGTTTAGCTAGCGGGAGATCCAATGAGCAGTTCTTC. The V and J genes are TRBV28 and TRBJ2-1; 10 bases fit TRBD2. Germline CDR1 is MDHEN and CDR2 is SYDVKM. The V and J ends lost 2 bases and 6 bases, in that order; junction bases with no gene match: 4. This CDR3 spans 15 amino acids.

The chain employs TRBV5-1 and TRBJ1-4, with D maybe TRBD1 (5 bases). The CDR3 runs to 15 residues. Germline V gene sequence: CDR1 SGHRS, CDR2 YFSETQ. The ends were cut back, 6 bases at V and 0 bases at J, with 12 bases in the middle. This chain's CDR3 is CASMWGGSTNEKLFF. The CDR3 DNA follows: TGCGCCAGCATGTGGGGGGGTTCAACTAATGAAAAACTGTTTTTT.

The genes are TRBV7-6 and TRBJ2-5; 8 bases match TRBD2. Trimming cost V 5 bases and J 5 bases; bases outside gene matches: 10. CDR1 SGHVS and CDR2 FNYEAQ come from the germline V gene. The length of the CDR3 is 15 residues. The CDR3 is CASSPAPTSGETQYF. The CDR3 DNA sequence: TGTGCCAGCAGCCCTGCCCCCACTAGCGGTGAGACCCAGTACTTC.

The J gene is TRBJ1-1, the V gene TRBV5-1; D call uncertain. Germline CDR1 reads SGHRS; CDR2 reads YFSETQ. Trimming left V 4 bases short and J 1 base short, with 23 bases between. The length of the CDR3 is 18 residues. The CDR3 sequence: CASSPQKGAAMPNTEAFF. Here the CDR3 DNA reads TGCGCCAGCAGCCCCCAAAAAGGCGCAGCGATGCCGAACACTGAAGCTTTCTTT.